This T cell receptor beta chain originates from a study of blood T cell repertoires in COVID-19. Study background: The origin of the acute and convalescent COVID-19 samples was the United States, Italy and Spain.

In the authors' methods: Scientists estimated how many nucleated cells there were by amplifying reference gene primers. Some clones are missing from TCRdb's copy, which holds only in-frame ones; the method was immunoSEQ multiplex PCR. V and J calls and clone size are copied from that table; D and trimming were computed from the DNA. This table holds some 150,000 clones, about 85% found once. Trimming stripped 5 bases from V and 8 bases from J, with 12 bases between. Germline V gene sequence: CDR1 SEHNR, CDR2 FQNEAQ (reference sequence). The CDR3 is 13 residues long. V and J are TRBV7-9 and TRBJ1-4, with a tentative D call TRBD1 (5 bases). What was sequenced was peripheral blood. This TCR came from a man aged 40-55 years with acute or convalescent COVID-19. CDR3 nucleotide sequence: TGTGCCAGCAGCCAGAGACAGTCCGAAAAACTGTTTTTT. Translating it yields CASSQRQSEKLFF.